One sample yielded the 13 T cell receptor beta chains listed below, sequenced in a study of blood T cell repertoires in COVID-19. Clones were read by immunoSEQ multiplex PCR, and TCRdb kept only the in-frame ones, dropping some. Of tens of thousands of clones listed, 82% are singletons. The source material was peripheral blood. These receptors all stem from a human donor in a cohort sampled during active COVID-19.

In regard to this clone: The junction does not match germline at one end; this may be a read error. The chain combines TRBV7-8 with TRBJ2-5; 8 nucleotides line up with TRBD2. The CDR3 length is 14 residues. Germline CDR1 SGHVS, CDR2 FQNEAQ. Written as DNA, the CDR3 is TGTGCCAGCAGCCTAGCGGGTGGAGCCGGGACCCAGTACTTC. Translating gives CASSLAGGAGTQYF.

In its sample, this clone was seen a few times. The chain links TRBV7-2 to TRBJ1-6; unclear D gene. This CDR3 comprises 13 residues. The ends were cut back, 1 base at V and 17 bases at J, with 15 bases in the middle. Germline-derived CDR1 and CDR2 are SGHTA and FQGNSA. As DNA, the CDR3 is TGTGCCAGCAGCTTAGTGGGCGGGGTTGTTATCCACTTT. Its translation: CASSLVGGVVIHF.

This clone was detected a few times. The chain joins TRBV6-5 to TRBJ2-7; 9 nucleotides agree with TRBD1. With V trimmed by 6 bases and J by 7 bases, 13 bases remained unmatched. This CDR3 is built from 15 residues. Germline V lookup: CDR1 MNHEY, CDR2 SVGAGI. The CDR3 here is CASRRGQGSMHEQYF. Written as DNA, the CDR3 is TGTGCCAGCAGGCGAGGACAGGGGAGTATGCATGAGCAGTACTTC.

The J gene is TRBJ1-6, the V gene TRBV6-1, with TRBD1 matching over 9 bases. Germline CDR1 and CDR2: MNHNS and SASEGT. This CDR3 contains 16 residues. The trim removed 3 bases at V and 10 bases at J, leaving 10 bases unmatched. The CDR3 loop is CASSDIQGAIRSPLHF. In nucleotides, the CDR3 is TGTGCCAGCAGTGACATACAGGGGGCCATAAGGTCACCCCTCCACTTT.

This clone was recorded once. V is TRBV7-2 and J is TRBJ2-7, with TRBD1 matching over 9 bases. The CDR3 totals 14 residues. With 1 base clipped from V and 7 bases from J, the junction kept 5 bases outside the gene matches. In germline, CDR1 is SGHTA, CDR2 FQGNSA. The CDR3 region is CASSLDRGQGEQYF. The CDR3 nucleotides read TGTGCCAGCAGCTTAGACAGGGGGCAAGGGGAGCAGTACTTC.

The chain carries TRBV18 and TRBJ2-1; 8 bases are a match to TRBD1. CDR1 is KGHSH and CDR2 is LQKENI in the germline V gene. This CDR3 is built from 15 residues. V lost 5 bases, J lost 9 bases, and 12 bases stayed unmatched. CDR3 DNA sequence: TGTGCCAGCTCAGCTCCGGGACAGGCTGAGGGTGAGCAGTTCTTC. Translation gives CASSAPGQAEGEQFF. Complete variable domain (other parts from reference TRBV18 and TRBJ2-1): NAGVMQNPRHLVRRRGQEARLRCSPMKGHSHVYWYRQLPEEGLKFMVYLQKENIIDESGMPKERFSAEFPKEGPSILRIQQVVRGDSAAYFCASSAPGQAEGEQFFGPGTRLTVL.

The rearrangement links TRBV6-1 to TRBJ2-7, with D possibly being TRBD2 (6 bases). CDR3 length: 14 residues. Between the trimmed V and J ends, which lost 3 bases and 2 bases, there was a span of 11 bases. Germline CDR1 reads MNHNS; CDR2 reads SASEGT. CDR3 bases: TGTGCCAGCAGTGAGGTTGGCGGGGCCTACGAGCAGTACTTC. Residues: CASSEVGGAYEQYF.

This clone was counted only a few times. The gene calls are TRBV4-2 and TRBJ2-5, with 11 bases fitting TRBD2. This CDR3 has 17 amino acids. V lost 4 bases, J lost 2 bases, and 9 bases stayed unmatched. The V gene's germline CDR1 is LGHNA and CDR2 YNFKEQ. CDR3 loop: CASSPTAGTSGQETQYF. CDR3 in DNA: TGTGCCAGCAGCCCAACAGCCGGGACTAGCGGTCAAGAGACCCAGTACTTC.

The chain has TRBV30 and TRBJ1-3, with D tentatively TRBD1 (6 bases). V gave up 1 base and J gave up 8 bases, with 12 bases separating them. The CDR3 length is 13 residues. Per the germline V gene, CDR1 is GTSNPN and CDR2 is SVGIG (reference sequence). This chain's CDR3 is CAWSGGPPDTIYF. The CDR3 DNA is TGTGCCTGGAGTGGGGGGCCGCCGGACACCATATATTTT.

The chain combines TRBV7-9 with TRBJ1-4; 9 bases match TRBD1. After removal of 6 bases from V and 7 bases from J, the junction contained 6 bases not matched to a gene. The CDR3 loop spans 14 amino acids. The germline V gene encodes CDR1 SEHNR and CDR2 FQNEAQ (reference sequence). CDR3: CASSRGQGTEKLFF. CDR3 bases: TGTGCCAGCAGTCGCGGACAGGGGACTGAAAAACTGTTTTTT.

The chain links TRBV5-1 to TRBJ2-3; 8 bases match TRBD2. The CDR3 runs to 16 residues. The ends lost 2 bases at V and 1 base at J; junction bases unmatched: 6. Germline V gene sequence: CDR1 SGHRS, CDR2 YFSETQ. The CDR3 loop reads CASSLTVSGGTDTQYF. The DNA for the CDR3 is TGCGCCAGCAGCTTAACTGTTAGCGGGGGCACAGATACGCAGTATTTT.

The chain joins TRBV7-6 to TRBJ1-4; D gene ambiguous. CDR1 and CDR2 from the germline V gene are SGHVS and FNYEAQ. V lost 1 base to trimming and J lost 5 bases, with 11 bases between them. This CDR3 spans 15 amino acids. The CDR3 region is CASSLGGTPNEKLFF. The CDR3 coding sequence is TGTGCCAGCAGCTTAGGCGGAACCCCGAATGAAAAACTGTTTTTT. Based on the CDR3 plus reference TRBV7-6 and TRBJ1-4, the full variable domain is GAGVSQSPRYKVTKRGQDVALRCDPISGHVSLYWYRQALGQGPEFLTYFNYEAQQDKSGLPNDRFSAERPEGSISTLTIQRTEQRDSAMYRCASSLGGTPNEKLFFGSGTQLSVL.

J is TRBJ2-3 and V is TRBV6-2 or TRBV6-3; TRBD2 matches 13 bases. CDR1 MNHEY and CDR2 SVGEGT come from the germline V gene. V was pared by 2 bases and J by 1 base, with 0 bases of the junction left unmatched. This CDR3 is 16 amino acids long. The CDR3 coding sequence is TGTGCCAGCAGTTACGGGACTAGCGGGGGCACAGATACGCAGTATTTT. This sequence encodes CASSYGTSGGTDTQYF.